This T cell receptor (beta chain) came from a study of blood T cells in healthy people across ages. It was with a sample-barcoded 5' primer and a J-beta primer mix that a second PCR of roughly 7 to 12 cycles was run. TCRdb independently ran MiXCR on the 5' RACE reads; one entry per CDR3 protein. The sample has 1.2 million to 1.5 million distinct CDR3 sequences; around 42% are singletons. Germline V gene sequence: CDR1 SGDLS, CDR2 YYNGEE. The trim removed 4 bases at V and 9 bases at J, leaving 12 bases unmatched. The length of the CDR3 is 15 residues. J is TRBJ2-4 and V is TRBV9, with 8 nucleotides matching TRBD1. The receptor was isolated from a woman younger than 30 in good health. Specimen: blood. CDR3 amino acids: CASSPGPDRAGIQYF. In nucleotides, the CDR3 is TGTGCCAGCAGCCCCGGACCGGACAGGGCTGGCATTCAGTACTTC.